This entry features one TCR beta chain sequence. Its antigen remains undetermined. No base-level quality is on record; no much larger clone is a single base apart. This entry is derived from a study of blood T cells in healthy people across ages (dated by TCRdb to about 2015). The study in broad terms: In model experiments, roughly one uniquely barcoded TCR beta cDNA molecule per two T cells was captured by template switching. Using deep sequencing normalized with unique cDNA molecular identifiers, the study measured how TCR beta repertoire diversity changes with age. The donors were split into four age groups: young (average around 16 years), middle-aged (more than 35), aged (more than 60) and long-lived (approximately 80). Two additional independent replicas of 1 million unique cDNA reads from the same blood draw were analyzed for two donors (one aged 18 to 30 and one aged 80 or older). Points the paper makes about the study in general: Bulk unsorted PBMC profiling prevented conclusive comparison of naive and antigen-experienced compartments. Total diversity estimates from one million sequenced T cells were considered lower bounds and underestimates. Compared with the aged group, more naive CD4+ T cells, fewer expanded clones and increased TCR diversity were shown by the long-lived group, suggesting age selection. There was a strong correlation between observed TCR beta diversity and the percentage of naive T cells measured by flow cytometry. The CMV infection status of donors was not known, potentially confounding age-related changes in expanded clonotypes. Observed TCR beta diversity per million T cells fell roughly linearly with age, and a significant reduction was already apparent by age around 36.

Systemically healthy Caucasian individuals from Russia, 35 to 40 in total and aged about 6 to 90 years, were included as donors. Roughly 9 milliliters of peripheral blood were drawn from each donor into EDTA-treated Vacutainer tubes. Ficoll-Paque density-gradient centrifugation was used to isolate PBMCs, with at least 7 million per sample. Trizol reagent was used to extract total RNA from PBMCs, with at least 5.5 micrograms per sample. For every donor, an aliquot of PBMCs went through flow cytometry to measure the percentages of naive CD45RAhigh/CD27high T cells. Spanning cysteine to phenylalanine, the CDR3 consists of 15 amino acids. The entry retains the CDR3 DNA only, 45 bases that are in frame from base 1. The method behind the library was 5' RACE. The run used an Illumina HiSeq 2500. A second PCR of roughly 7 to 12 cycles was performed with a sample-barcoded 5' primer and a J-beta primer mix. Each TCR beta cDNA molecule received a unique molecular identifier from a template-switch 5' adaptor carrying 12 random nucleotides. At least 2.5 million CDR3-containing paired-end reads were obtained from each sample. First-strand cDNA was synthesized from all RNA with the Mint cDNA synthesis kit, primed by a TRBC-specific oligonucleotide. Following uracil-DNA glycosylase treatment, all cDNA underwent a first 18-cycle PCR with the universal primers M1SS and BC2_uni_R. Turning to the authors' computational methods: For normalization, 1 million high-quality reads, each with a distinct molecular identifier, were randomly selected from each sample. Instead of being binned into consensus sequences, reads that shared molecular identifiers were thrown out. MiTCR, run with a Q25 quality threshold and the strictest error-elimination algorithm, handled CDR3 identification, clonotype clustering and error correction. A nonparametric unseen species model using Euler transformation provided a lower-bound estimate of total TCR beta diversity. In TCRdb, the public reads were trimmed at Q25 with fastp and aligned with MiXCR, with productive beta chains retained. Here each entry gathers all rows of one CDR3 protein and keeps the most common genes and DNA. In this record, the V and J calls reflect TCRdb's handling and not the investigators' own analysis. The sample has 800,000 to 950,000 distinct CDR3 sequences on record, just under 30% of them singletons. About 10% of the sample is in the top ten clones.

The same data also went into a second study, on T cells of mothers and their children. From that second study: Nine systemically healthy Caucasian individuals, comprising three mothers and their six children, were included as donors. cDNA synthesis consumed the entire amount of extracted RNA, loaded at 1.5 ug RNA in each 15 ul reaction. In the second PCR, sample barcodes and 2-4 random nucleotides were introduced via the M1S primer. Each mother yielded over 9 million TCR beta CDR3 reads and each child 3 million to 3.5 million reads. In both related and unrelated pairs, thymic selection shapes the output of TCR recombination in a similar way, with inherited differences having only a minor effect. Normalized repertoire overlap in related mother-child pairs was always slightly higher than in unrelated mother-child pairs, but the difference was never significant. No persistent microchimeric T cell clones were detected, at a sensitivity of 80 to 100 clones per million clonotypes. In the study, deep NGS was used to compare the TCR beta repertoires of mothers and children, and features distinguishing related mother-child pairs from unrelated individuals were sought. The mean age was about 38 +/- 4 years for the mothers and about 10 +/- 4 years for the children. After adapter ligation was performed with NEBNext reagents, the libraries were sequenced on an Illumina HiSeq 2000 with 100+100 nt paired-end reads. Mother and child libraries were prepared a month apart and sequenced in separate runs to prevent cross-contamination. Each donor had between roughly 500,000 and 2,200,000 distinct TCR beta clonotypes identified. Naive TCR beta clonotypes were estimated from low-frequency clonotypes matched to each donor's FACS-determined naive share, without sorting.

Here the chain combines TRBV12-3 or TRBV12-4 and TRBJ2-1, with the D gene not confidently named. The J call is uncertain, as TRBJ2-7 better fits the DNA end. Source material: blood. The sequence was obtained from a woman aged 40 to 55 in good health. The DNA sequence is given as TGTGCCAGCAGGCAAGACTCGAGCTCCTACAATGAGCAGTACTTC. This is translated as CASRQDSSSYNEQYF.